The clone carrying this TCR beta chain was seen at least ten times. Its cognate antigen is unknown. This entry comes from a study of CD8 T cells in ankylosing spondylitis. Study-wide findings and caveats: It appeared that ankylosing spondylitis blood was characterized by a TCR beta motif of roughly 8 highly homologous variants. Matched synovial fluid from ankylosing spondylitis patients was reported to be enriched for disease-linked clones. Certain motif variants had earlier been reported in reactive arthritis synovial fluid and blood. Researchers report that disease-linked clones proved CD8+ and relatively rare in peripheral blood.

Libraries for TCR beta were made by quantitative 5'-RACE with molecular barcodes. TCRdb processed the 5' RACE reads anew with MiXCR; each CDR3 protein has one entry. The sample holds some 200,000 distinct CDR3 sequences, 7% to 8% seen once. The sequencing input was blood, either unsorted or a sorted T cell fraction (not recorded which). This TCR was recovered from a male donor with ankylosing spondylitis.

The chain's CDR3 is CSARTGTSGYNEQFF. CDR3 DNA: TGCAGTGCCCGAACTGGGACTAGCGGTTACAATGAGCAGTTCTTC. The chain joins TRBV20-1 to TRBJ2-1; TRBD2 matches 11 bases. The CDR3 covers 15 residues. Germline lookup yields CDR1 DFQATT and CDR2 SNEGSKA (reference sequence). With 6 bases clipped from V and 4 bases from J, the junction kept 8 bases outside the gene matches.